The following is a T cell receptor beta chain sequence with its context. Its antigen remains unknown. Germline CDR1 is MNHEY and CDR2 is SMNVEV (reference sequence). The germline V and J ends were trimmed by 3 bases and 2 bases, with 19 bases remaining between them. CDR3 length: 18 amino acids. Generated by immunoSEQ multiplex PCR, the TCRdb table keeps only in-frame clones and is missing some. Of around 170,000 clones listed, around 90% are singletons. The sample originates from a study of T cell responses to AZD1222 COVID-19 vaccine. General study findings and limits: Recipients of AZD1222 seropositive at baseline numbered only 6 or 7. Spike-specific TCR breadth and depth rose after two AZD1222 doses. Repertoire sampling happened only post peak T cell response.

The receptor comes from an adult who received the AZD1222 COVID-19 vaccine. The V gene is TRBV27, the J gene TRBJ1-4, with a weak D call TRBD1 (6 bases). The material sequenced was peripheral blood, taken 28 days after the second AZD1222 dose. The CDR3 reads CASSFRGLAVGTNEKLFF. CDR3 in DNA: TGTGCCAGCAGTTTCCGGGGGCTAGCCGTTGGTACTAATGAAAAACTGTTTTTT.